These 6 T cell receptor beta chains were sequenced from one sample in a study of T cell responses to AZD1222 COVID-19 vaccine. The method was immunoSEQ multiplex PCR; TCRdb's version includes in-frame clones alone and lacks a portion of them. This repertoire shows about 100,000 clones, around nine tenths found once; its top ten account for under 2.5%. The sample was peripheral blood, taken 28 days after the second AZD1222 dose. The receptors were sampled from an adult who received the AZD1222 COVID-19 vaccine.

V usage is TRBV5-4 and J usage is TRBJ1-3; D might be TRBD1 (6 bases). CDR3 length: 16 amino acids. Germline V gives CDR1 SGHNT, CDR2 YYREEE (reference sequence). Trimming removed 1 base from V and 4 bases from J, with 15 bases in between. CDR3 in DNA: TGTGCCAGCAGCTTGTTCCGGGGGGCGGGAGGAAACACCATATATTTT. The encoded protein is CASSLFRGAGGNTIYF.

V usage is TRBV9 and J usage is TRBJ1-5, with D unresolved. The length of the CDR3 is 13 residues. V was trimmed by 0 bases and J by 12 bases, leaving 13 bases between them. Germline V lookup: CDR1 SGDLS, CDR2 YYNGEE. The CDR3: CASSVDPGQIQHF. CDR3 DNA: TGTGCCAGCAGCGTAGATCCAGGCCAGATCCAGCATTTT.

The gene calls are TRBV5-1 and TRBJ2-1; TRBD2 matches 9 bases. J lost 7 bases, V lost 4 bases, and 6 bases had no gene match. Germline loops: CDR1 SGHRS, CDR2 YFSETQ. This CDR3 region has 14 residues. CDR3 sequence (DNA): TGCGCCAGCAGCCGTGCGCGGGAGGGTAATGAGCAGTTCTTC. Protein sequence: CASSRAREGNEQFF.

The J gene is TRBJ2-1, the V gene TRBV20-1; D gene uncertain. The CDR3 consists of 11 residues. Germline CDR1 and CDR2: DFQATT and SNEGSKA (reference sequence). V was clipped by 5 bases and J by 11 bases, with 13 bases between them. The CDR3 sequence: CSAEHNEQQFF. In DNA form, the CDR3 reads TGCAGTGCTGAACACAATGAGCAGCAGTTCTTC.

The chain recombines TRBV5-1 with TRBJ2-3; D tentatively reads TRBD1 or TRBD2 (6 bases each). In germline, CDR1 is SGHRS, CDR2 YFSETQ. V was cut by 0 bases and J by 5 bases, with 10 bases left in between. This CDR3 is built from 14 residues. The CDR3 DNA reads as TGCGCCAGCAGCTTGGAGAGGGGGGAAGATACGCAGTATTTT. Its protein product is CASSLERGEDTQYF. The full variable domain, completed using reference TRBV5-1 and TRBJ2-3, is KAGVTQTPRYLIKTRGQQVTLSCSPISGHRSVSWYQQTPGQGLQFLFEYFSETQRNKGNFPGRFSGRQFSNSRSEMNVSTLELGDSALYLCASSLERGEDTQYFGPGTRLTVL.

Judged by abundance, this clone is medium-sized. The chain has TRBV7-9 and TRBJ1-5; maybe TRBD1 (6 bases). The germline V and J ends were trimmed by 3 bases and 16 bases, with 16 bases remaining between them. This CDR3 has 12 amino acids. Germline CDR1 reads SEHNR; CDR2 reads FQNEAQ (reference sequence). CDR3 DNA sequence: TGTGCCAGCAGCTTGAGGGACACCAATCAACATTTT. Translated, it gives CASSLRDTNQHF.